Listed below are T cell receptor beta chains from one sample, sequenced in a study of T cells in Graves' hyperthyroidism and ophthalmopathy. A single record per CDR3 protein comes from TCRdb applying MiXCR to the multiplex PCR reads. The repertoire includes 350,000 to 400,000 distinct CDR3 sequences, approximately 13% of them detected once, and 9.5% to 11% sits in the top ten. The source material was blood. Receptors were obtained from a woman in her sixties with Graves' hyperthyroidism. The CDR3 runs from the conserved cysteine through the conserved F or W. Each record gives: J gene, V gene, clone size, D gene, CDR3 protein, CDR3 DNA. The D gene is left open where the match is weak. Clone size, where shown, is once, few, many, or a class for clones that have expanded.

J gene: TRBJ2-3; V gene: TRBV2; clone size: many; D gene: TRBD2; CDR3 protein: CASAGEGDTQYF; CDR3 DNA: TGTGCCAGCGCTGGGGAGGGAGATACGCAGTATTTT
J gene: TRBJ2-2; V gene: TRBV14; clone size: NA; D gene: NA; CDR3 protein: CASSQGYRANTGELFF; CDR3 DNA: TGTGCCAGCAGCCAAGGGTACAGGGCGAACACCGGGGAGCTGTTTTTT
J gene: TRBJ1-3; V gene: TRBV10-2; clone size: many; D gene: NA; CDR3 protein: CASSESPRQAGNTIYF; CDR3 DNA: TGCGCCAGCAGTGAGAGTCCCAGACAGGCTGGAAACACCATATATTTT
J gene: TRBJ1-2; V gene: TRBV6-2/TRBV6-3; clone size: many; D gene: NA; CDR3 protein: CASKGRLEDGYTF; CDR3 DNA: TGTGCCAGCAAGGGGCGCCTGGAAGATGGCTACACCTTC
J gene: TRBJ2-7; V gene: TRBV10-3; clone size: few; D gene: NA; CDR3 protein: CANRQERNYEQYF; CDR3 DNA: TGTGCCAATAGACAGGAGCGAAACTACGAGCAGTACTTC
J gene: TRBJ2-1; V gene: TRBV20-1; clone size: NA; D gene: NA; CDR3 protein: CSARGGLAQSSYNEQFF; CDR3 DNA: TGCAGTGCTAGAGGTGGGTTAGCGCAGAGCTCCTACAATGAGCAGTTCTTC
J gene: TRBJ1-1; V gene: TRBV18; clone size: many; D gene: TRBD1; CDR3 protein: CASSQTGTGANTEAFF; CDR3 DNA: TGTGCCAGCTCACAAACCGGGACAGGGGCGAACACTGAAGCTTTCTTT
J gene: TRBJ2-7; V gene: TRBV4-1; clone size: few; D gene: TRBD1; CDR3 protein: CASSQDHGTGIYEQYF; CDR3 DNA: TGCGCCAGCAGCCAAGATCACGGGACAGGGATCTACGAGCAGTACTTC
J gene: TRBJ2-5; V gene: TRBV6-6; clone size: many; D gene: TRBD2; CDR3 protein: CASSYGASGMETQYF; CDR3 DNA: TGTGCCAGCAGTTACGGGGCTAGCGGGATGGAGACCCAGTACTTC
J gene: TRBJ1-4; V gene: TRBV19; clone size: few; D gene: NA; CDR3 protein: CASTRTSFAEKLFF; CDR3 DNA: TGTGCCAGTACCCGGACCTCCTTCGCCGAAAAACTGTTTTTT